This T cell receptor (beta chain) emerged from a study of T cell responses to AZD1222 COVID-19 vaccine. On the study more broadly: It was second doses at about 4 or about 12 weeks that were pooled. Study-wide points: With two AZD1222 doses given, Spike-specific TCR breadth and depth both rose. Across spike, vaccine-associated CD4 TCRs were found, dominant at 160-218 and 743-854.

Details on this clone: Its specificity is not known.

This table comes from immunoSEQ multiplex PCR, and its TCRdb copy is limited to in-frame clones, with some not included. The top ten hold 0.85% to 0.95% of the sample, which has some 140,000 clones, 93% seen once. The TCR originated in an adult in good health. The sample in question was peripheral blood, obtained on day 0 of AZD1222 vaccination.

CDR3 in DNA: TGTGCCAGCAGTGTCGGGAACACTGAAGCTTTCTTT. It translates to CASSVGNTEAFF. This chain joins TRBV2 and TRBJ1-1; no reliable D call. Trimming removed 4 bases at V and 1 base at J, with 4 bases between. Per germline, CDR1 SNHLY and CDR2 FYNNEI. The CDR3 loop spans 12 amino acids.